Sequencing of this T cell receptor beta chain was carried out in a study of blood T cell repertoires in COVID-19. The ends were cut back, 8 bases at V and 1 base at J, with 14 bases in the middle. Per germline, CDR1 MDHEN and CDR2 SYDVKM. The CDR3 runs to 14 residues. This clone was seen more than once but under ten times. Some clones are missing from TCRdb's copy, which holds only in-frame ones; the method was immunoSEQ multiplex PCR. The data hold roughly 110,000 clones, with approximately 80% observed a single time. The sample taken for sequencing was peripheral blood. The clonotype was recovered from a woman aged 65 to 85 with acute or convalescent COVID-19. This rearrangement joins TRBV28 to TRBJ1-2; D unclear. The CDR3 is CASFQRFGNYGYTF. CDR3 nucleotides: TGTGCCAGCTTTCAGAGGTTTGGTAACTATGGCTACACCTTC.